The subject of this entry is one T cell receptor beta chain. As yet, its antigen is unknown. This sample stems from a study of OX40 agonist ivuxolimab in advanced cancers. Study-level findings and limits: CD4+ and CD8+ blood T cells expanded clonally by week 6 at 0.1 to 3.0 mg/kg. The study found that CD8+ T cells averaged more expanded clones than CD4+. Among the lowest peripheral clonal expansion occurred in 0.1-3.0 mg/kg partial responders.

Germline V gene data show CDR1 as LGHNA and CDR2 as YNFKEQ. There are 16 residues in the CDR3. V lost 2 bases and J lost 4, with 15 bases in between. Measured with immunoSEQ multiplex PCR; TCRdb has only the in-frame clones, and not every one. This table has about 37,000 clones, about 89% appearing once. The source is an adult with an advanced solid tumor such as melanoma, head and neck, liver or kidney cancer. This chain connects TRBV4-2 to TRBJ2-1, with D possibly being TRBD2 (6 bases). The material was CD4+ or CD8+ T cells sorted from blood, obtained in a trial of the OX40 agonist ivuxolimab. The CDR3 region has the DNA TGTGCCAGCAGCCAACAGCCGGGACTCATATACAATGAGCAGTTCTTC. This sequence encodes CASSQQPGLIYNEQFF.